The 32 T cell receptor beta chains reported below all come from one sample, sequenced in a study of radiotherapy plus CTLA-4 blockade in lung cancer. Assay: immunoSEQ multiplex PCR; the TCRdb copy retains only in-frame clones and omits some. The table lists tens of thousands of clones, approximately 80% of them singletons. Sample: peripheral blood, taken from a patient treated with radiotherapy plus ipilimumab. These receptor sequences come from a human donor with non-small cell lung cancer whose response to radiotherapy plus ipilimumab could not be evaluated.

The rearrangement joins TRBV5-1 to TRBJ1-6; D possibly corresponds to TRBD1 (6 bases). V dropped 0 bases and J dropped 7 bases, with 20 bases sitting between them. The CDR3 spans 18 residues. Germline V gene sequence: CDR1 SGHRS, CDR2 YFSETQ. The CDR3 nucleotides are TGCGCCAGCAGCTTGGGAGTTTTTGCGGGCCAGGGGAATTCACCCCTCCACTTT. Translated, it gives CASSLGVFAGQGNSPLHF. The full variable domain, completed using reference TRBV5-1 and TRBJ1-6, is KAGVTQTPRYLIKTRGQQVTLSCSPISGHRSVSWYQQTPGQGLQFLFEYFSETQRNKGNFPGRFSGRQFSNSRSEMNVSTLELGDSALYLCASSLGVFAGQGNSPLHFGNGTRLTVT.

The chain recombines TRBV5-1 with TRBJ2-5; 8 bases fit TRBD1. This CDR3 spans 15 amino acids. The V segment lost 0 bases and the J segment 4 bases; nucleotides outside the gene matches: 5. The germline V gene encodes CDR1 SGHRS and CDR2 YFSETQ. The CDR3, as DNA: TGCGCCAGCAGCTTGGAGACAGGGGCGTCAGAGACCCAGTACTTC. Translated: CASSLETGASETQYF.

This clone is medium-sized in the sample. The V and J genes are TRBV7-9 and TRBJ1-1, with D maybe TRBD1 (6 bases). The ends were cut back, 3 bases at V and 7 bases at J, with 12 bases in the middle. The CDR3 covers 13 residues. The germline V gene has CDR1 SEHNR and CDR2 FQNEAQ (reference sequence). CDR3 amino acids: CASSLGGAGEAFF. CDR3 in DNA: TGTGCCAGCAGCTTGGGGGGGGCTGGTGAAGCTTTCTTT.

This rearrangement joins TRBV5-1 to TRBJ2-7; 11 nucleotides align to TRBD1. Trimming took 6 bases from V and 5 from J; bases not matched to a gene: 7. The CDR3 loop spans 14 amino acids. Germline assignment: CDR1 SGHRS and CDR2 YFSETQ. The CDR3 here is CASNFGTGGNEQYF. CDR3 bases: TGCGCCAGCAATTTCGGGACAGGGGGTAACGAGCAGTACTTC.

The chain couples TRBV7-8 to TRBJ2-1; 10 nucleotides align to TRBD2. Germline V gene sequence: CDR1 SGHVS, CDR2 FQNEAQ. The V and J ends lost 1 base and 5 bases, in that order; junction bases with no gene match: 14. The CDR3 has 19 amino acids. CDR3 region: CASSLDERGGSHTNNEQFF. CDR3 sequence (DNA): TGTGCCAGCAGCTTAGACGAGCGGGGGGGCTCTCACACCAACAATGAGCAGTTCTTC.

The chain joins TRBV27 to TRBJ1-1, with D maybe TRBD1 (5 bases). The CDR3 length is 14 residues. Trimming shortened V by 6 bases and J by 3 bases, and 14 bases separated the two germline ends. Germline V gene sequence: CDR1 MNHEY, CDR2 SMNVEV (reference sequence). CDR3 sequence: CASRMMGGDTEAFF. For the CDR3, the DNA is TGTGCCAGCAGAATGATGGGGGGTGACACTGAAGCTTTCTTT.

The chain is built from TRBV4-3 and TRBJ2-3; 13 nucleotides agree with TRBD2. The CDR3 runs to 18 residues. CDR1 and CDR2 from the germline V gene are LGHNA and YSLEER. Trimming cost V 0 bases and J 3 bases; bases outside gene matches: 6. In DNA, the CDR3 is TGCGCCAGCAGCCAAGATCGGGGGACTAGCGGGATGACAGATACGCAGTATTTT. Residues: CASSQDRGTSGMTDTQYF.

The chain joins TRBV5-6 to TRBJ2-7; the match to TRBD1 covers 7 bases. Germline values: CDR1 SGHDT, CDR2 YYEEEE. Trimming cost V 7 bases and J 7 bases; bases outside gene matches: 11. CDR3 size: 13 residues. CDR3 residues: CASPWTGAREQYF. The DNA for the CDR3 is TGTGCCAGCCCCTGGACAGGCGCTCGGGAGCAGTACTTC.

The chain carries TRBV7-2 and TRBJ2-5; TRBD2 might be the D (6 bases). Trimming pared 1 base from V and 7 bases from J, leaving 16 bases between. Germline V lookup: CDR1 SGHTA, CDR2 FQGNSA. The CDR3 runs to 15 residues. CDR3 sequence reads: CASSLDPGRLGTQYF. CDR3 coding DNA: TGTGCCAGCAGCTTAGACCCAGGGAGGTTGGGGACCCAGTACTTC.

The chain is built from TRBV28 and TRBJ1-5; D ambiguous. The ends were cut back, 6 bases at V and 2 bases at J, with 8 bases in the middle. From germline, CDR1 is MDHEN and CDR2 SYDVKM. The CDR3 loop spans 13 amino acids. CDR3 amino acids: CASSPYGNQPQHF. The CDR3 region has the DNA TGTGCCAGCAGCCCCTATGGCAATCAGCCCCAGCATTTT.

The chain links TRBV30 to TRBJ1-5; 7 bases align to TRBD1. Germline values: CDR1 GTSNPN, CDR2 SVGIG (reference sequence). The ends lost 7 bases at V and 3 bases at J; junction bases unmatched: 18. CDR3 length: 17 residues. Written as DNA, the CDR3 is TGTGCCTTCGGACCCCCGGGACAGTCGATGCTCAATCAGCCCCAGCATTTT. Translating gives CAFGPPGQSMLNQPQHF.

The chain is built from TRBV18 and TRBJ2-7, with TRBD1 matching 7 bases. The length of the CDR3 is 14 residues. The germline CDR1 and CDR2 sequences are KGHSH and LQKENI. V dropped 10 bases and J dropped 6; count of bases not matched to a gene: 15. The CDR3 region has the DNA TGTGCCACCGGAATCGACAGACAGGGTCGCGAGCAGTACTTC. Protein product: CATGIDRQGREQYF.

The chain employs TRBV11-2 and TRBJ1-1; D perhaps matches TRBD1 (6 bases). There are 15 residues in the CDR3. Trimming shortened V by 5 bases and J by 5 bases, and 18 bases separated the two germline ends. The germline V gene encodes CDR1 SGHAT and CDR2 FQNNGV. CDR3 protein: CASSPWRGEGTEAFF. The DNA for the CDR3 is TGTGCCAGCAGCCCCTGGAGGGGGGAGGGTACTGAAGCTTTCTTT.

A few counts support this clone. CDR3 DNA sequence: TGTGCCAGCAGCTTGGGTCCGGGGAAACTGTTTTTT. Amino acids: CASSLGPGKLFF. V and J are TRBV5-4 and TRBJ1-4; D unresolved. This CDR3 is built from 12 residues. Deletions cut 0 bases from V and 11 bases from J, with 8 bases between. CDR1 is SGHNT and CDR2 is YYREEE in the germline V gene (reference sequence).

J is TRBJ2-5 and V is TRBV5-1; D uncertain. V lost 6 bases and J 3 bases, leaving 15 bases between the germline ends. Germline assignment: CDR1 SGHRS and CDR2 YFSETQ. The CDR3 loop spans 14 amino acids. CDR3 nucleotide sequence: TGCGCCAGCACCTCACTGTCCACCAAAGAGACCCAGTACTTC. Its translation: CASTSLSTKETQYF.

The genes are TRBV15 and TRBJ2-1, with D unresolved. From germline, CDR1 is LNHNV and CDR2 YYDKDF (reference sequence). CDR3 size: 12 residues. Trimming left V 2 bases short and J 6 bases short, with 5 bases between. CDR3 nucleotide sequence: TGTGCCACCAGCAGACGGAGCAATGAGCAGTTCTTC. As protein: CATSRRSNEQFF.

The rearrangement uses TRBV7-2 and TRBJ1-2, with 10 nucleotides matching TRBD1. The ends lost 4 bases at V and 7 bases at J; junction bases unmatched: 12. The CDR3 spans 16 residues. Germline-derived CDR1 and CDR2 are SGHTA and FQGNSA. The CDR3 here is CASSSFGTGEGSGYTF. Here the CDR3 DNA reads TGTGCCAGCAGCTCCTTCGGGACAGGGGAGGGAAGTGGCTACACCTTC.

The chain joins TRBV28 to TRBJ2-7, with D unresolved. Germline lookup yields CDR1 MDHEN and CDR2 SYDVKM. V dropped 2 bases and J dropped 6 bases, with 8 bases sitting between them. The CDR3 is made up of 12 amino acids. The CDR3 DNA sequence: TGTGCCAGCAGTTTACTAGATTTCGAGCAGTACTTC. Translation gives CASSLLDFEQYF.

J is TRBJ2-3 and V is TRBV6-1; 7 nucleotides align to TRBD2. This CDR3 has 18 amino acids. V dropped 3 bases and J dropped 2; count of bases not matched to a gene: 14. Germline V gives CDR1 MNHNS, CDR2 SASEGT. CDR3 residues: CASSERAGRNAYTDTQYF. In DNA form, the CDR3 reads TGTGCCAGCAGTGAGAGAGCGGGGAGGAACGCCTACACAGATACGCAGTATTTT.

The CDR3 region is CASSARQGGRGYNEQFF. The CDR3 bases are TGTGCCAGTAGTGCCAGACAGGGCGGGAGGGGGTACAATGAGCAGTTCTTC. The chain combines TRBV19 with TRBJ2-1; 9 bases match TRBD2. With V trimmed by 5 bases and J by 4 bases, 12 bases remained unmatched. The CDR3 extends over 17 amino acids. Germline CDR1 LNHDA, CDR2 SQIVND (reference sequence).

This rearrangement joins TRBV28 to TRBJ1-1; D unclear. The CDR3 extends over 12 amino acids. Deletions cut 8 bases from V and 6 bases from J, with 13 bases between. Per the germline V gene, CDR1 is MDHEN and CDR2 is SYDVKM. CDR3 nucleotides: TGTGCCAGCCACTACCCTGCCCCTGAAGCTTTCTTT. Translated, it gives CASHYPAPEAFF.

The V gene is TRBV5-1, the J gene TRBJ1-5; 7 nucleotides align to TRBD1. J lost 7 bases, V lost 4 bases, and 8 bases had no gene match. The CDR3 runs 14 residues. CDR1 is SGHRS and CDR2 is YFSETQ in the germline V gene. The CDR3 here is CASSATGTDQPQHF. The CDR3, as DNA: TGCGCCAGCAGCGCGACAGGGACGGACCAGCCCCAGCATTTT.

The V gene is TRBV4-3, the J gene TRBJ2-3; 7 bases align to TRBD2. The CDR3 runs 16 residues. Germline values: CDR1 LGHNA, CDR2 YSLEER. Trimming removed 0 bases from V and 2 bases from J; junction bases left unmatched: 5. CDR3: CASSQDLGGTTDTQYF. The CDR3 region has the DNA TGCGCCAGCAGCCAAGATCTCGGGGGGACCACAGATACGCAGTATTTT.

The chain couples TRBV4-2 to TRBJ1-6, with D unresolved. Trimming took 6 bases from V and 7 from J, leaving 19 bases between them. Germline V gives CDR1 LGHNA, CDR2 YNFKEQ. There are 16 residues in the CDR3. The CDR3 loop is CASSYAGSGRNSPLHF. In nucleotides, the CDR3 is TGTGCCAGCAGTTACGCCGGCTCAGGTCGAAATTCACCCCTCCACTTT.

J is TRBJ2-2 and V is TRBV7-3; 7 positions match TRBD1. In germline, CDR1 is SGHTA, CDR2 FQGTGA. The CDR3 is 14 residues long. Trimming took 7 bases from V and 5 from J; bases not matched to a gene: 7. CDR3: CASTGRRGTGELFF. CDR3 nucleotide sequence: TGTGCCAGCACTGGTCGCAGGGGGACCGGGGAGCTGTTTTTT.

This clone occurred a few times. The chain recombines TRBV27 with TRBJ1-1; perhaps TRBD1 as D (6 bases). The CDR3 sequence is 14 residues long. V lost 5 bases to trimming and J lost 4 bases, with 14 bases between them. Germline V lookup: CDR1 MNHEY, CDR2 SMNVEV (reference sequence). The CDR3 region is CASSAHRDRTEAFF. In DNA form, the CDR3 reads TGTGCCAGCAGTGCCCACAGGGATCGCACTGAAGCTTTCTTT.

This clone has only one observation. V is TRBV28 and J is TRBJ2-7; D possibly corresponds to TRBD2 (5 bases). Per the germline V gene, CDR1 is MDHEN and CDR2 is SYDVKM. V was cut by 2 bases and J by 9 bases, with 8 bases left in between. The CDR3 spans 11 residues. Here the CDR3 reads CASSLRGPQYF. CDR3 DNA sequence: TGTGCCAGCAGTTTACGAGGGCCGCAGTACTTC.

V gene TRBV28 combines with J gene TRBJ2-6; no reliable D call. This CDR3 comprises 14 residues. CDR1 and CDR2 from the germline V gene are MDHEN and SYDVKM. V lost 7 bases and J 2 bases, leaving 9 bases between the germline ends. The CDR3 reads CASTTNTGANVLTF. CDR3 nucleotides: TGTGCCAGCACCACTAATACTGGGGCCAACGTCCTGACTTTC.

The chain links TRBV9 to TRBJ1-2, with TRBD1 matching over 7 bases. This CDR3 region has 13 residues. Germline CDR1 and CDR2: SGDLS and YYNGEE. V dropped 4 bases and J dropped 4; count of bases not matched to a gene: 4. The CDR3 nucleotides are TGTGCCAGCAGCCCCGACAGGGCCTATGGCTACACCTTC. It specifies CASSPDRAYGYTF.

The chain couples TRBV6-5 to TRBJ2-5; the match to TRBD1 covers 9 bases. Gene TRBJ2-7 matches the end of the DNA better, so the J call may be wrong. From germline, CDR1 is MNHEY and CDR2 SVGAGI. The CDR3 has 15 amino acids. CDR3 in DNA: TGTGCCAGCAGTTATCCGGGACAGGGTCGCCACGAGCAGTACTTC. Residues: CASSYPGQGRHEQYF.

This chain joins TRBV28 and TRBJ2-3; D remains ambiguous. Germline V gene data show CDR1 as MDHEN and CDR2 as SYDVKM. The CDR3 has 11 amino acids. The V and J ends lost 5 bases and 8 bases respectively, with 8 bases between them. The chain's CDR3 is CASSLKATQYF. DNA of the CDR3: TGTGCCAGCAGTCTCAAAGCTACGCAGTATTTT.

The chain couples TRBV7-2 to TRBJ2-1; unclear D gene. CDR1 is SGHTA, CDR2 FQGNSA, per germline. V was cut by 1 base and J by 0 bases, with 7 bases left in between. The CDR3 length is 15 residues. CDR3 residues: CASSLGVSSYNEQFF. Here the CDR3 DNA reads TGTGCCAGCAGCTTAGGAGTGAGCTCCTACAATGAGCAGTTCTTC.